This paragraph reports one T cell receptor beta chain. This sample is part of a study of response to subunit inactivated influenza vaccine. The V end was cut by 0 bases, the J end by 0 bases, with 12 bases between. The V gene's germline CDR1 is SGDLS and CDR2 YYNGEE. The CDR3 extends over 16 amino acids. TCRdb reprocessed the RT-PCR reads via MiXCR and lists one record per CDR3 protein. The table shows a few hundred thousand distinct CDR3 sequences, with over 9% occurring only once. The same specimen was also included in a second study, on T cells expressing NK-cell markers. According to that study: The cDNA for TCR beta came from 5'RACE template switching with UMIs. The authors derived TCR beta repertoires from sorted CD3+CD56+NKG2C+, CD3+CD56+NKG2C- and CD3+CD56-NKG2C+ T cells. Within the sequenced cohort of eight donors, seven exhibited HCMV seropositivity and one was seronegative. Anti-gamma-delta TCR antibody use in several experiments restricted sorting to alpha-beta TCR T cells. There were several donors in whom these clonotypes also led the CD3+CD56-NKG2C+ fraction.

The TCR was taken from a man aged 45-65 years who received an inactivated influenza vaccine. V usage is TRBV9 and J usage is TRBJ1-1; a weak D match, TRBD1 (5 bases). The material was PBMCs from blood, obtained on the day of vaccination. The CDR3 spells CASSVEGDSLNTEAFF. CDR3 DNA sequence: TGTGCCAGCAGCGTAGAAGGCGACAGTCTGAACACTGAAGCTTTCTTT.